This T cell receptor beta chain was obtained from a study of blood T cells in healthy people across ages. Study findings and constraints: Long-lived donors had more naive CD4+ cells and higher diversity than aged donors. Any conclusive comparison of naive versus antigen-experienced cells was prevented by using unsorted PBMCs. One million T cells yielded diversity estimates that were considered underestimates.

A second PCR of about 7 to 11 cycles used a sample-barcoded 5' primer and a J-beta primer mix. From the 5' RACE reads, TCRdb called clonotypes with MiXCR, one entry per CDR3 protein. The sample shows 630,000 or so distinct CDR3 sequences, about 34% of them seen only once. This clonotype was counted many times. The antigen remains undetermined. No fewer than 6 micrograms of total RNA were isolated from every sample. This TCR was recovered from a woman of 80 years or more in good health. The specimen was blood.

The CDR3 sequence is CASSFGGFNEKLFF. In nucleotides, the CDR3 is TGTGCCAGCAGCTTCGGGGGATTCAATGAAAAACTGTTTTTT. The chain uses TRBV7-9 and TRBJ1-4; a possible D gene is TRBD1 (5 bases). Trimming left V 3 bases short and J 5 bases short, with 10 bases between. This CDR3 has 14 residues. Germline lookup yields CDR1 SEHNR and CDR2 FQNEAQ (reference sequence).